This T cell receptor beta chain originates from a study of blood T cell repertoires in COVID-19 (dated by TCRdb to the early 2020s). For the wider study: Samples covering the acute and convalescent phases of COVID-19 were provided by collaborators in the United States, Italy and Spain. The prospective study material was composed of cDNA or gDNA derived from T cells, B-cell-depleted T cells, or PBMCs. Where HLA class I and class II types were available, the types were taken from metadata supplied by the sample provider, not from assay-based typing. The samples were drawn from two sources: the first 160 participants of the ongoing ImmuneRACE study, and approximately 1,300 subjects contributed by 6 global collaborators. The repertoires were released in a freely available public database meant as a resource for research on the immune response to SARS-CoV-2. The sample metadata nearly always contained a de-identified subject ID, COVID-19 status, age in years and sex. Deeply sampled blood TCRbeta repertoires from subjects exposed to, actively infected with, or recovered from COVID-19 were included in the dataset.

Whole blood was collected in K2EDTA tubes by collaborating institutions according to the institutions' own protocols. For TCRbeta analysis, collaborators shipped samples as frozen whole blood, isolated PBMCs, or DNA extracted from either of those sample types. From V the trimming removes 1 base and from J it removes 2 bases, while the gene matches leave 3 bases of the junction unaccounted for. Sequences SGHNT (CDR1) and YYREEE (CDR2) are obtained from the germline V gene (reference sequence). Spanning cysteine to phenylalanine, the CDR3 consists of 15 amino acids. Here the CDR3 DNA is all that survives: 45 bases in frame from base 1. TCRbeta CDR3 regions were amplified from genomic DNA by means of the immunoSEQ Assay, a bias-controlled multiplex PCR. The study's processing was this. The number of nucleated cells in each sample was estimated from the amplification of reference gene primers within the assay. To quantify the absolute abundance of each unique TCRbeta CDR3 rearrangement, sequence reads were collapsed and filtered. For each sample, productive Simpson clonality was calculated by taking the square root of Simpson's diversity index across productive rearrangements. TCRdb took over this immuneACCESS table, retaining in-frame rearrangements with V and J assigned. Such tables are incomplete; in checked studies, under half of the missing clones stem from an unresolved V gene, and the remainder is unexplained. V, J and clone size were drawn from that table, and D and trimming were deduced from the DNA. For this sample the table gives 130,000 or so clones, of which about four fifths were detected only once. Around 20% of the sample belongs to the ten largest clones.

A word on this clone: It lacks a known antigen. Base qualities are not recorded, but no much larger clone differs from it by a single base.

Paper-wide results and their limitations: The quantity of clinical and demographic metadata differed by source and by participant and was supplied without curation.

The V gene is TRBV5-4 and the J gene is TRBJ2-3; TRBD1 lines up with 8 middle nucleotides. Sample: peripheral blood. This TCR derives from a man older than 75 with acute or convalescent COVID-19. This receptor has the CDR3 CASSLQGASTDTQYF. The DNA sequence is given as TGTGCCAGCAGCTTGCAGGGGGCCTCCACAGATACGCAGTATTTT.